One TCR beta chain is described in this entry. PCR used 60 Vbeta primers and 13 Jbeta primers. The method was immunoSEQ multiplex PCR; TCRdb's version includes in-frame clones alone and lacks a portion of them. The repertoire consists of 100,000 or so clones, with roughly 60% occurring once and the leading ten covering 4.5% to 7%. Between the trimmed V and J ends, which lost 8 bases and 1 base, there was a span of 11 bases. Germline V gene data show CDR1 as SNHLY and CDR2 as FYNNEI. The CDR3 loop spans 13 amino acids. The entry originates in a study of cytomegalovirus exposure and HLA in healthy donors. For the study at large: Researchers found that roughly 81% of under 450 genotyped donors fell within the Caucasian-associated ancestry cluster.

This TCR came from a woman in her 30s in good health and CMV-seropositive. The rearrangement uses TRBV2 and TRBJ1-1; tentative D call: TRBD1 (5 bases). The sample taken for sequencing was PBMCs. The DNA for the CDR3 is TGTGCCAGCGTGGGGCCCAAGAACACTGAAGCTTTCTTT. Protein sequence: CASVGPKNTEAFF.